This is a list of T cell receptor beta chains from one sample in a study of blood T cell repertoires in COVID-19. The assay was immunoSEQ multiplex PCR, and TCRdb's table has in-frame clones only and misses some. The sample includes fewer than 200,000 clones, approximately 85% of them seen just once. Sequencing was done on a sample of peripheral blood. The receptors stem from a woman between 55 and 75 years old with COVID-19, enrolled during active disease. Both conserved end residues are part of each CDR3. The order of the fields is CDR3 length, J gene, V gene, CDR3 protein.

CDR3 length: 13; J gene: TRBJ1-4; V gene: TRBV6-5; CDR3 protein: CASSFNRDEKLFF
CDR3 length: 16; J gene: TRBJ2-1; V gene: TRBV18; CDR3 protein: CASSPIAGGGYNEQFF
CDR3 length: 16; J gene: TRBJ2-7; V gene: TRBV9; CDR3 protein: CASSAGDRARRSEQYF
CDR3 length: 14; J gene: TRBJ1-2; V gene: TRBV7-9; CDR3 protein: CASSPTGGLGGYTF
CDR3 length: 16; J gene: TRBJ2-2; V gene: TRBV5-1; CDR3 protein: CASSSGLAGNTGELFF
CDR3 length: 17; J gene: TRBJ1-6; V gene: TRBV18; CDR3 protein: CASSPLAFGTGSSPLHF
CDR3 length: 14; J gene: TRBJ2-7; V gene: TRBV4-2; CDR3 protein: CASSQESGRYEQYF
CDR3 length: 13; J gene: TRBJ1-2; V gene: TRBV30; CDR3 protein: CAWSVSPGDGYTF
CDR3 length: 15; J gene: TRBJ2-5; V gene: TRBV15; CDR3 protein: CATSRDNRGGETQYF
CDR3 length: 12; J gene: TRBJ2-3; V gene: TRBV6-5; CDR3 protein: CAIGGTTDTQYF
CDR3 length: 15; J gene: TRBJ1-3; V gene: TRBV2; CDR3 protein: CASNTGTGVGNTIYF
CDR3 length: 14; J gene: TRBJ2-5; V gene: TRBV7-3; CDR3 protein: CASSSDGMGETQYF
CDR3 length: 11; J gene: TRBJ2-3; V gene: TRBV6-4; CDR3 protein: CASNCTDTQYF
CDR3 length: 14; J gene: TRBJ1-2; V gene: TRBV24-1; CDR3 protein: CATSDRTWYYGYTF
CDR3 length: 14; J gene: TRBJ2-5; V gene: TRBV7-2; CDR3 protein: CASSRDRFLETQYF
CDR3 length: 16; J gene: TRBJ1-5; V gene: TRBV19; CDR3 protein: CASSVSRVSIVQPQHF
CDR3 length: 15; J gene: TRBJ1-2; V gene: TRBV13; CDR3 protein: CASSSDDRENYGYTF
CDR3 length: 12; J gene: TRBJ2-7; V gene: TRBV7-9; CDR3 protein: CASTPQGSEQYF
CDR3 length: 15; J gene: TRBJ1-2; V gene: TRBV5-1; CDR3 protein: CASSLASAGLYGYTF
CDR3 length: 17; J gene: TRBJ2-1; V gene: TRBV4-2; CDR3 protein: CASSQVGQGVSYNEQFF
CDR3 length: 14; J gene: TRBJ1-5; V gene: TRBV24-1; CDR3 protein: CATSDNRVSQPQHF
CDR3 length: 14; J gene: TRBJ2-5; V gene: TRBV7-2; CDR3 protein: CASSLGQAQETQYF